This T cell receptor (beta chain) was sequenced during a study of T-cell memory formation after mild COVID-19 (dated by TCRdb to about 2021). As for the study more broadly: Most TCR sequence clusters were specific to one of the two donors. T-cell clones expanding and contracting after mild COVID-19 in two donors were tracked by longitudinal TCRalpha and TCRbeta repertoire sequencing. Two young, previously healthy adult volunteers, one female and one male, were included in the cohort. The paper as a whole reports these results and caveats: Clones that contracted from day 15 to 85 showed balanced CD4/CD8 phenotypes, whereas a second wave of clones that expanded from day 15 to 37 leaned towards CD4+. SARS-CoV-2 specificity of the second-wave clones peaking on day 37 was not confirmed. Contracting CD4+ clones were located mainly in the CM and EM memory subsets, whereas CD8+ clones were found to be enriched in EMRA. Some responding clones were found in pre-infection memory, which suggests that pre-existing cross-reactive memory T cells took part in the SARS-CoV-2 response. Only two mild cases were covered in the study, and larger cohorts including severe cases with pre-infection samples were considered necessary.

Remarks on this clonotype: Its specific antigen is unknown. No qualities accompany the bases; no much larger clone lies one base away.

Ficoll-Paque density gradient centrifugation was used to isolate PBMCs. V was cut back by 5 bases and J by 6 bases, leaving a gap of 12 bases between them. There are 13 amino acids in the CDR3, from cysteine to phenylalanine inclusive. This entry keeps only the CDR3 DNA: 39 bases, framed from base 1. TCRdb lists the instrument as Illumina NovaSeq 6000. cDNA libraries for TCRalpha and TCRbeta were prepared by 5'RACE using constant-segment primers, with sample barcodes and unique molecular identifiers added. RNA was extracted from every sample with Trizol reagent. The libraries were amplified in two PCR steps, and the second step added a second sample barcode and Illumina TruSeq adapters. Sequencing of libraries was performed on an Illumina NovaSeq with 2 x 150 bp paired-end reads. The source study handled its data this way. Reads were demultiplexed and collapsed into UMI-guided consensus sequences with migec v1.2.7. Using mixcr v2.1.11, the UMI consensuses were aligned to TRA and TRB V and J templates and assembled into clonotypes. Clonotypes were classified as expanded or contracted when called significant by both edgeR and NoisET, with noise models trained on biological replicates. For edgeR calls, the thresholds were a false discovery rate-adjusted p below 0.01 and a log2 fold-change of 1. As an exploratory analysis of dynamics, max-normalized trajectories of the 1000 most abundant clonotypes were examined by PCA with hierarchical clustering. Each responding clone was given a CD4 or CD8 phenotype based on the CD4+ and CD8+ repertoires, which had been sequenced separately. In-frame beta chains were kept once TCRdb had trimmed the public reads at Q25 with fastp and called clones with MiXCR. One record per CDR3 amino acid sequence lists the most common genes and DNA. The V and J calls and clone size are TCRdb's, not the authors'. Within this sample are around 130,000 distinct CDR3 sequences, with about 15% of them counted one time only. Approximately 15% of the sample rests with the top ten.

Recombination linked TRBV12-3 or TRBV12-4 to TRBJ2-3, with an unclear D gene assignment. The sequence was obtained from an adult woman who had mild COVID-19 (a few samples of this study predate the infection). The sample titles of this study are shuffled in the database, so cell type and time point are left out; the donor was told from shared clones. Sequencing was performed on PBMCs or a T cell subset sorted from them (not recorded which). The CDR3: CASSPTPKDTQYF. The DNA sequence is TGTGCCAGCAGTCCCACACCCAAGGATACGCAGTATTTT.